The clone carrying this T cell receptor (beta chain) was observed at least ten times. Stated time point: newly diagnosed GD, antithyroid drugs for less than 3 months. PBMC-derived RNA was used for the TCR library. TCR beta libraries were built with iRepertoire HTBI primers and Arm-PCR of CDR3 regions. TCRdb reprocessed the multiplex PCR reads via MiXCR and lists one record per CDR3 protein. The sample carries over 500,000 distinct CDR3 sequences, about 16% recorded once. This sample was taken from a study of regulatory T cells in long-lasting Graves disease. These sequences were also reported in another study, on T cells in Graves' hyperthyroidism and ophthalmopathy.

The receptor's source is a man younger than 35 with Graves disease. This sample comprised peripheral blood mononuclear cells (PBMCs), obtained at new diagnosis, from a patient treated with antithyroid drugs.

This CDR3 is CASSVASGSFYEQYF. For the CDR3, the DNA is TGTGCCAGCAGCGTAGCTAGCGGGTCCTTCTACGAGCAGTACTTC. The chain joins TRBV9 to TRBJ2-7, with 8 bases matching TRBD2. CDR1 and CDR2 (germline): SGDLS, YYNGEE. V was clipped by 0 bases and J by 3 bases; unmatched bases: 5. This CDR3 region has 15 residues.